One and the same sample provided the 10 T cell receptor beta chains below, sequenced in a study of cytomegalovirus exposure and HLA in healthy donors. This PCR relied on a set of 60 Vbeta primers and 13 Jbeta primers. The method was immunoSEQ multiplex PCR; TCRdb's version includes in-frame clones alone and lacks a portion of them. The sample yields about 180,000 clones, about 82% seen once. The sample comprised PBMCs. The receptors come from a man between 18 and 29 years old in good health and CMV-seronegative.

The chain has TRBV4-2 and TRBJ2-7; possibly TRBD1 for D (5 bases). The CDR3 has 14 residues. With 1 base removed from V and 5 bases from J, the gap between germline ends came to 12 bases. The germline V gene has CDR1 LGHNA and CDR2 YNFKEQ. This CDR3 is CASSQVGTGDEQYF. Here the CDR3 DNA reads TGTGCCAGCAGCCAAGTTGGAACAGGTGACGAGCAGTACTTC.

V and J are TRBV28 and TRBJ2-7; 8 nucleotides line up with TRBD1. The CDR3 is made up of 12 amino acids. Trimming took 6 bases from V and 5 from J; bases not matched to a gene: 3. Germline values: CDR1 MDHEN, CDR2 SYDVKM. CDR3 loop: CASRLDRDEQYF. As DNA, the CDR3 is TGTGCCAGCAGACTGGACAGGGACGAGCAGTACTTC.

This chain uses TRBV6-5 with TRBJ2-7; TRBD1 is a possible D gene (6 bases). Per the germline V gene, CDR1 is MNHEY and CDR2 is SVGAGI. The length of the CDR3 is 14 residues. Trimming stripped 6 bases from V and 3 bases from J, with 15 bases between. The CDR3 here is CASRPTGSVYEQYF. The DNA for the CDR3 is TGTGCCAGCAGACCGACAGGCTCTGTCTACGAGCAGTACTTC.

This clone has just one count. The rearrangement joins TRBV19 to TRBJ1-1, with 7 bases aligning to TRBD1. This CDR3 is built from 13 residues. CDR1 is LNHDA and CDR2 is SQIVND in the germline V gene (reference sequence). J was trimmed by 5 bases and V by 5 bases; bases with no gene match: 5. The CDR3, as DNA: TGTGCCAGTAGTCGACAGGGACGTACTGAAGCTTTCTTT. It encodes CASSRQGRTEAFF.

CDR3 bases: TGCAGCGTTGTCGACAGCTTGGGTTTGACTGAAGCTTTCTTT. It encodes CSVVDSLGLTEAFF. The chain couples TRBV29-1 to TRBJ1-1; tentative D call: TRBD1 (5 bases). V was clipped by 4 bases and J by 5 bases, with 17 bases between them. The CDR3 runs to 14 residues. Per germline, CDR1 SQVTM and CDR2 ANQGSEA.

The V and J genes are TRBV7-3 and TRBJ2-1, with D hard to call. CDR1 is SGHTA and CDR2 is FQGTGA in the germline V gene. Trimming removed 1 base from V and 7 bases from J, with 14 bases in between. This CDR3 contains 15 residues. The CDR3 bases are TGTGCCAGCAGCTTAAATTTGGCTAGTTTTAATGAGCAGTTCTTC. Translating gives CASSLNLASFNEQFF.

CDR3 residues: CASSMPGTGIYTF. The CDR3 DNA follows: TGTGCCAGCAGTATGCCCGGGACAGGGATCTACACCTTC. The J gene is TRBJ1-2, the V gene TRBV6-5; 9 nucleotides match TRBD1. The CDR3 spans 13 residues. Losses at the gene ends were 5 bases for V and 10 bases for J; bases not matched to a gene: 8. Germline assignment: CDR1 MNHEY and CDR2 SVGAGI.

This clone was observed a few times. CDR3 sequence (DNA): TGCAGCGTTGTCCGCTCAGCGTCCTACGAGCAGTACTTC. Translation: CSVVRSASYEQYF. The chain is built from TRBV29-1 and TRBJ2-7; D uncertain. This CDR3 comprises 13 residues. Germline CDR1 SQVTM, CDR2 ANQGSEA. Trimming shortened V by 4 bases and J by 1 base, and 11 bases separated the two germline ends.

The chain employs TRBV6-5 and TRBJ1-2; 9 bases map to TRBD1. V shed 0 bases and J 1 base; nucleotides not matched to a gene: 3. This CDR3 is 16 amino acids long. CDR1 and CDR2 from the germline V gene are MNHEY and SVGAGI. Here the CDR3 reads CASSYSPGQGNYGYTF. The CDR3 DNA reads TGTGCCAGCAGTTACTCTCCGGGACAGGGTAACTATGGCTACACCTTC.

The V call is TRBV6-6, the J call TRBJ2-1; possibly TRBD2 for D (5 bases). The CDR3 extends over 12 amino acids. CDR1 is MNHNY and CDR2 is SVGAGI in the germline V gene (reference sequence). The V gene lost 2 bases and the J gene lost 10 bases, with 9 bases spanning the gap. The CDR3 region is CASSYPEGEQFF. The CDR3 nucleotides are TGTGCCAGCAGTTACCCTGAGGGCGAGCAGTTCTTC.